The 15 T cell receptor beta chains below were found in one sample sequenced in a study of cytomegalovirus exposure and HLA in healthy donors. The PCR was carried out with 60 Vbeta primers and 13 Jbeta primers. Only in-frame clones appear in the TCRdb table, and some are missing; sequencing was by immunoSEQ multiplex PCR. The sample has some 150,000 clones, roughly 80% seen once. The sequencing sample was made of PBMCs. Source of these receptors: a female donor in good health and CMV-seronegative.

The chain is built from TRBV5-1 and TRBJ1-4, with a weak D call TRBD1 (6 bases). The CDR3 sequence is 14 residues long. Looked up from germline, CDR1 is SGHRS and CDR2 is YFSETQ. V was clipped by 3 bases and J by 3 bases, with 9 bases between them. DNA of the CDR3: TGCGCCAGCAGCTGGACAGACCCTAATGAAAAACTGTTTTTT. Protein: CASSWTDPNEKLFF.

By share, this clone ranks as medium-sized. This chain links TRBV6-4 with TRBJ2-1; maybe TRBD2 (5 bases). CDR1 and CDR2 (germline): MRHNA, SNTAGT. Trimming cost V 2 bases and J 0 bases, with 8 bases left between them. This CDR3 is 15 amino acids long. The CDR3 region has the DNA TGTGCCAGCAGTGACCGGGCGGGCTCCTACAATGAGCAGTTCTTC. Encoded protein: CASSDRAGSYNEQFF.

This chain joins TRBV7-3 and TRBJ2-3, with D perhaps TRBD2 (5 bases). Germline values: CDR1 SGHTA, CDR2 FQGTGA. V dropped 2 bases and J dropped 0 bases, with 6 bases sitting between them. The CDR3 has 14 residues. The chain's CDR3 is CASSLAGSTDTQYF. As DNA, the CDR3 is TGTGCCAGCAGCTTAGCGGGTAGCACAGATACGCAGTATTTT.

The chain couples TRBV9 to TRBJ2-3; 11 positions match TRBD2. Trimming removed 3 bases from V and 2 bases from J; junction bases left unmatched: 5. The germline V gene has CDR1 SGDLS and CDR2 YYNGEE. The CDR3 covers 16 residues. As DNA, the CDR3 is TGTGCCAGCAGCGCTACGACTAGCGGGGCCACAGATACGCAGTATTTT. Amino acids: CASSATTSGATDTQYF.

This chain connects TRBV29-1 to TRBJ2-7; TRBD2 matches at 7 bases. The CDR3 length is 14 residues. The junction had 13 bases not matched to a gene; V was cut back by 6 bases and J by 5 bases. Germline values: CDR1 SQVTM, CDR2 ANQGSEA. CDR3 protein: CSVLGGYQANEQYF. In DNA, the CDR3 is TGCAGCGTGCTGGGGGGGTACCAGGCAAACGAGCAGTACTTC.

This rearrangement joins TRBV9 to TRBJ2-1, with D unresolved. V lost 4 bases and J 0 bases, leaving 11 bases between the germline ends. There are 15 residues in the CDR3. CDR1 and CDR2 from the germline V gene are SGDLS and YYNGEE. The CDR3 here is CASSSTPSSYNEQFF. In DNA form, the CDR3 reads TGTGCCAGCAGCTCCACTCCTAGCTCCTACAATGAGCAGTTCTTC.

V usage is TRBV2 and J usage is TRBJ2-1; the match to TRBD2 covers 11 bases. The CDR3 extends over 14 amino acids. J was trimmed by 5 bases and V by 8 bases; bases with no gene match: 5. Germline CDR1 is SNHLY and CDR2 is FYNNEI. The CDR3, as DNA: TGTGCCAGCCTAGCGGGAGGAGGGGACAATGAGCAGTTCTTC. Protein product: CASLAGGGDNEQFF.

The table lists this clone with a count of one. This rearrangement joins TRBV5-1 to TRBJ1-2; D perhaps matches TRBD1 (5 bases). The CDR3 is made up of 13 amino acids. Between the trimmed V and J ends, which lost 3 bases and 1 base, there was a span of 7 bases. The germline gives CDR1 SGHRS, CDR2 YFSETQ. The CDR3 coding sequence is TGCGCCAGCAGCTCGACAGTTAACTATGGCTACACCTTC. This sequence encodes CASSSTVNYGYTF.

The chain links TRBV7-9 to TRBJ1-1, with a weak D call TRBD1 (6 bases). Germline V lookup: CDR1 SEHNR, CDR2 FQNEAQ (reference sequence). Trimming left V 7 bases short and J 10 bases short, with 22 bases between. This CDR3 is built from 14 residues. CDR3 sequence reads: CASTLGGAPFGAFF. The DNA for the CDR3 is TGTGCCAGCACCCTGGGGGGGGCTCCTTTCGGAGCTTTCTTT.

Of note for this clone: One end of the junction fails to match germline, which may point to a read error. CDR3 amino acids: CASSLEAGAVYGQYF. CDR3 DNA sequence: TGCGCCAGCAGCTTGGAAGCGGGGGCGGTCTACGGGCAGTACTTC. J is TRBJ2-7 and V is TRBV5-1, with 8 bases identical to TRBD2. This CDR3 spans 15 amino acids. The germline V gene encodes CDR1 SGHRS and CDR2 YFSETQ.

V and J are TRBV7-3 and TRBJ2-7, with 7 positions matching TRBD2. CDR3 size: 18 residues. CDR1 is SGHTA, CDR2 FQGTGA, per germline. The ends lost 2 bases at V and 3 bases at J; junction bases unmatched: 16. CDR3 sequence (DNA): TGTGCCAGCAGCTTACACCCCCCATTCAGCGGGATACGCTACGAGCAGTACTTC. It translates to CASSLHPPFSGIRYEQYF.

The J gene is TRBJ1-5, the V gene TRBV28; 10 bases line up with TRBD1. This CDR3 comprises 14 residues. J lost 4 bases, V lost 6 bases, and 3 bases had no gene match. CDR1 and CDR2 from the germline V gene are MDHEN and SYDVKM. CDR3 in DNA: TGTGCCAGCAGGAGACAGGGGGCTAATCAGCCCCAGCATTTT. It yields the protein CASRRQGANQPQHF.

This chain connects TRBV30 to TRBJ2-1; possible D gene TRBD1, 6 bases. V lost 3 bases, J lost 5 bases, and 14 bases lay in between. Germline values: CDR1 GTSNPN, CDR2 SVGIG (reference sequence). The CDR3 has 14 residues. CDR3 residues: CAWSVTGTNNEQFF. CDR3 in DNA: TGTGCCTGGAGCGTCACGGGGACAAACAATGAGCAGTTCTTC.

The chain uses TRBV7-9 and TRBJ2-1; 10 nucleotides match TRBD2. After removal of 4 bases from V and 4 bases from J, the junction contained 7 bases not matched to a gene. CDR1 is SEHNR and CDR2 is FQNEAQ in the germline V gene (reference sequence). The CDR3 runs 16 residues. The CDR3 DNA follows: TGTGCCAGCAGCTCCTTAAGGACTAGCGGTTACAATGAGCAGTTCTTC. This translates into CASSSLRTSGYNEQFF.

This clone has a handful of counts. This rearrangement joins TRBV28 to TRBJ2-7; TRBD1 might be the D (6 bases). Trimming pared 5 bases from V and 3 bases from J, leaving 17 bases between. Germline lookup yields CDR1 MDHEN and CDR2 SYDVKM. The CDR3 is made up of 15 amino acids. The CDR3 sequence is CASSPETQGSYEQYF. CDR3 DNA: TGTGCCAGCAGTCCCGAGACCCAGGGGAGCTACGAGCAGTACTTC.